The rows below give T cell receptor beta chains drawn from one sample of a study of blood T cell repertoires in COVID-19. Sequencing was performed with immunoSEQ multiplex PCR; in TCRdb, only in-frame clones are kept and a portion is missing. The sample lists about 200,000 clones, more than 70% occurring once. The sequencing sample was made of PBMCs or T cells enriched from blood (not recorded which). The receptors were gathered from a man aged 35 to 55 with acute COVID-19. Both conserved end residues are part of each CDR3. The D gene is left open where the match is weak. Not all rows give a size; the values are once, few, many and, for expanded clones, a class.

.,TRBV27,TRBJ2-3,.,TGTGCCAGCAGTCGCAAGCTGAACACAGATACGCAGTATTTT,CASSRKLNTDTQYF
.,TRBV5-4,TRBJ2-7,TRBD2,TGTGCCAGCAGACCTAGCGGGAGGGCCTACGAGCAGTACTTC,CASRPSGRAYEQYF
.,TRBV5-4,TRBJ1-1,TRBD1,TGTGCCAGCAGCTTGGCGCGGGACAGGAGCATGAACACTGAAGCTTTCTTT,CASSLARDRSMNTEAFF
.,TRBV12-3/TRBV12-4,TRBJ2-2,TRBD2,TGTGCCAGCAGTGGACTAGTGGACGGGGAGCTGTTTTTT,CASSGLVDGELFF
.,TRBV29-1,TRBJ2-7,.,TGCAGCGCCGCCCCCGACAGTTACGAGCAGTACTTC,CSAAPDSYEQYF
once,TRBV5-1,TRBJ1-4,.,TGCGCCAGCAGAGAAGAGGGTGAAAAACTGTTTTTT,CASREEGEKLFF
.,TRBV23-1,TRBJ2-7,TRBD1,TGCGCCAGCAGTCAAAAAGGGACAGTTGGGGACGAGCAGTACTTC,CASSQKGTVGDEQYF
.,TRBV7-2,TRBJ2-1,TRBD2,TGTGCCAGCAGCTCCGATCTCGCGGGAGGAAACAATGAGCAGTTCTTC,CASSSDLAGGNNEQFF
.,TRBV27,TRBJ2-6,TRBD1,TGTGCCAGCAGTTCAGGGACAGTTCGGTTGGCTGGGGCCAACGTCCTGACTTTC,CASSSGTVRLAGANVLTF
.,TRBV29-1,TRBJ2-7,TRBD1,TGCAGCGCCGGGACAGGGGTTGGATCCTACGAGCAGTACTTC,CSAGTGVGSYEQYF
few,TRBV7-8,TRBJ2-1,TRBD2,TGTGCCAGCAGCTCAAAGAATAAGGGGACCGGGACTAGCTCCTCCAATGAGCAGTTCTTC,CASSSKNKGTGTSSSNEQFF
.,TRBV5-1,TRBJ2-5,.,TGCGCCAGCAGCTTGACAGGGATAATACAAGAGACCCAGTACTTC,CASSLTGIIQETQYF
.,TRBV5-1,TRBJ2-5,.,TGCGCCACAGGGGAACCTGGAGGGACCCAGTACTTC,CATGEPGGTQYF
few,TRBV30,TRBJ1-2,.,TGTGCCTGGAGTGTCGGGAATGGCTACACCTTC,CAWSVGNGYTF
.,TRBV4-2,TRBJ2-1,.,TGTGCCAGCAGCCAAGCCCGCACGAGCTCCTACAATGAGCAGTTCTTC,CASSQARTSSYNEQFF
.,TRBV13,TRBJ2-3,TRBD2,TGTGCCAGCAGCCCCGGGACTAGCGGGAGCGCAGATACGCAGTATTTT,CASSPGTSGSADTQYF
few,TRBV24-1,TRBJ1-5,TRBD1,TGTGCCACCAGCAGGGGGTCTAATCAGCCCCAGCATTTT,CATSRGSNQPQHF
.,TRBV19,TRBJ2-7,.,TGTGCCAGTAGTATCCGGGGTAGCTCCTACGAGCAGTACTTC,CASSIRGSSYEQYF
few,TRBV27,TRBJ1-5,TRBD1,TGTGCCAGCAGTAAGGGACAGGGAGGGCAGCCCCAGCATTTT,CASSKGQGGQPQHF
.,TRBV4-1,TRBJ2-6,TRBD1,TGCGCCAGCAGCCAAGAGGACAGGGCGGGAGGGGCCAACGTCCTGACTTTC,CASSQEDRAGGANVLTF
.,TRBV2,TRBJ2-1,TRBD2,TGTGCCAGCAGCGAAAGCGGGACCTCCTACAATGAGCAGTTCTTC,CASSESGTSYNEQFF
.,TRBV5-4,TRBJ2-7,.,TGTGCCAGCAGCCCCAAGGGAGGCTCCTACGAGCAGTACTTC,CASSPKGGSYEQYF
once,TRBV5-5,TRBJ1-5,.,TGTGCCAGCAGCTTGAATCCCTCTCCACAGGAGCAGCCCCAGCATTTT,CASSLNPSPQEQPQHF
.,TRBV10-3,TRBJ2-6,.,TGTGCCATCAGTGAGGGAGGGGCAGGGGCCAACGTCCTGACTTTC,CAISEGGAGANVLTF
.,TRBV2,TRBJ2-5,.,TGTGCCAGCACCGTACTAGTAGCGTCCCAAGAGACCCAGTACTTC,CASTVLVASQETQYF
.,TRBV24-1,TRBJ1-4,TRBD1,TGTGCCACCAGTGACCCACAGGGGGAACACGAAAAACTGTTTTTT,CATSDPQGEHEKLFF
.,TRBV9,TRBJ2-4,.,TGTGCCAGCAGCCCCCAGGAGCGGTTCCAGGCCAAAAACATTCAGTACTTC,CASSPQERFQAKNIQYF